This entry is about one T cell receptor (beta chain). Its antigen is still unknown. The investigators made TCR beta cDNA from 500 ng total RNA, using a constant-region primer. For TCR beta, libraries were produced by three nested multiplex PCR rounds using slightly modified ARM-PCR. MiXCR was run by TCRdb on the multiplex PCR reads, yielding one entry per CDR3 protein. Of approximately 30,000 distinct CDR3 sequences in the sample, 71% were seen once. RNA and DNA were co-extracted from approximately 20-30 mg of unsorted bulk tissue. Surgical resection treated primary liver carcinoma in the patients. This sample is drawn from a study of tumor-infiltrating lymphocytes in primary liver carcinoma. Overall study results and limits: Tumor region pairs showed greater overlap than either tumor-adjacent or tumor-blood pairs did.

The clonotype was recovered from a woman aged 30 to 39 with primary liver carcinoma and hepatitis B virus infection. The sample was liver tumor tissue from sampling region 3. The subset is: tumor region T3, left-lateral pole.

In nucleotides, the CDR3 is TGTGCCAGCAGCTTATACAGCTCCGCGGGAGCGTCCTACAATGAGCAGTTCTTC. It yields the protein CASSLYSSAGASYNEQFF. The rearrangement links TRBV11-1 to TRBJ2-1; the match to TRBD2 covers 7 bases. The trim removed 2 bases at V and 1 base at J, leaving 11 bases unmatched. Germline CDR1 SGHAT, CDR2 FQDESV (reference sequence). This CDR3 comprises 18 residues.